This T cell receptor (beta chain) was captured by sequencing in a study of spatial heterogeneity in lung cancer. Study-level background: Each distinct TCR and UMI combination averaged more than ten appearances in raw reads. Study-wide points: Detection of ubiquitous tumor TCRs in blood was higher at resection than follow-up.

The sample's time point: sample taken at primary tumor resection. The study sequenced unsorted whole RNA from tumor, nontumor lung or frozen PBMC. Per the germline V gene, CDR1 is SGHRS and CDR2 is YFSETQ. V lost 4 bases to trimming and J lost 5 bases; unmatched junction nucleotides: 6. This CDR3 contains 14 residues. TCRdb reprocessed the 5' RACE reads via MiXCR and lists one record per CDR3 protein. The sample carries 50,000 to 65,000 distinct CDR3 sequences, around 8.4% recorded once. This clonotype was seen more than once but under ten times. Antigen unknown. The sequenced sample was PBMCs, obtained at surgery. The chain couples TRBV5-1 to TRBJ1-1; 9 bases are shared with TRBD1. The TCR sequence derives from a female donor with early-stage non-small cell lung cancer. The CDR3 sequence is CASSKGQGGTEAFF. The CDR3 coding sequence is TGCGCCAGCAGCAAGGGACAGGGAGGAACTGAAGCTTTCTTT.